Reported below is one T cell receptor (beta chain). The sample is drawn from a study of cytomegalovirus exposure and HLA in healthy donors. The CDR3 has 13 amino acids. V trimming: 2 bases; J trimming: 7 bases; junction bases outside the gene matches: 5. Per the germline V gene, CDR1 is SGHVS and CDR2 is FNYEAQ. Healthy bone marrow donors made up the cohort. The PCR employed 60 Vbeta primers together with 13 Jbeta primers. This table comes from immunoSEQ multiplex PCR, and its TCRdb copy is limited to in-frame clones, with some not included. The table records 150,000 to 200,000 clones, approximately 80% of them present only once.

The sequencing input was PBMCs. This rearrangement joins TRBV7-6 to TRBJ2-7; the match to TRBD2 covers 7 bases. This TCR was sampled from a woman aged 40 to 49 in good health and CMV-seronegative. CDR3 region: CASSLILGGEQYF. CDR3 nucleotides: TGTGCCAGCAGCTTAATTTTGGGGGGGGAGCAGTACTTC.